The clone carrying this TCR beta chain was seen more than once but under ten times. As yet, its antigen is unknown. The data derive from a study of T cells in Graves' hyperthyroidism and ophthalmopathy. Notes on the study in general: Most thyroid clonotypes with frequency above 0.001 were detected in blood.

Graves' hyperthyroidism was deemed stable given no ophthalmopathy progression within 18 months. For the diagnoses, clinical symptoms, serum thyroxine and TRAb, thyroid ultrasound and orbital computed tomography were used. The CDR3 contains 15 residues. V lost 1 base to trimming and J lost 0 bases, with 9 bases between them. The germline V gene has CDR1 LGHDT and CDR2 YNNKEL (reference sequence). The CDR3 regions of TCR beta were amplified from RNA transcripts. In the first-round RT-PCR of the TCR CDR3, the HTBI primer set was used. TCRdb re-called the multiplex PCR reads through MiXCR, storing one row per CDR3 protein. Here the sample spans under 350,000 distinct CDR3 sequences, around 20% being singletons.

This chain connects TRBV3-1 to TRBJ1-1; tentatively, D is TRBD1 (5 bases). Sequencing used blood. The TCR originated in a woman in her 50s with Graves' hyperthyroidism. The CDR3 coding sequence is TGTGCCAGCAGCCAAGGCGCAGGGATGAACACTGAAGCTTTCTTT. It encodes CASSQGAGMNTEAFF.